This is a list of T cell receptor beta chains from one sample in a study of blood T cell repertoires in COVID-19. TCRdb's copy holds only in-frame clones and misses some; the assay was immunoSEQ multiplex PCR. The profile shows some 460,000 clones, approximately 90% of them singletons. The material sequenced was peripheral blood. The source of these receptors is a woman in her 30s with acute or convalescent COVID-19. CDR3s include the opening cysteine and the closing phenylalanine or tryptophan. A D gene is named only where the DNA matches it firmly. Not all rows give a size; the values are once, few, many and, for expanded clones, a class.

cdr3_aa cdr3_nt clone_size v_call d_call j_call
CASSVGGSTRNIQYF TGTGCCAGCAGCGTGGGGGGGAGTACGAGAAACATTCAGTACTTC - TRBV9 TRBD2 TRBJ2-4
CASRAGGNPLEQYF TGTGCCAGCAGGGCGGGGGGTAACCCTCTCGAGCAGTACTTC - TRBV28 TRBD2 TRBJ2-7
CASSLGADGNTIYF TGTGCCAGCAGCTTAGGTGCGGATGGAAACACCATATATTTT - TRBV11-2 - TRBJ1-3
CASSETGSTADTQYF TGCGCCAGCAGTGAGACGGGATCTACTGCGGATACGCAGTATTTT once TRBV10-1 - TRBJ2-3
CACAQGRADTQYF TGTGCCTGTGCTCAGGGGCGGGCAGATACGCAGTATTTT - TRBV30 - TRBJ2-3
CASSAPHRGGNYGYTF TGTGCCAGCAGTGCGCCTCATCGAGGGGGTAACTATGGCTACACCTTC once TRBV27 - TRBJ1-2
CASSSTQGSPQHF TGTGCCAGCAGCTCTACGCAGGGTTCGCCCCAGCATTTT - TRBV7-2 - TRBJ1-5
CASRDALAGGFRLF TGCGCCAGCAGGGACGCACTAGCGGGGGGGTTTAGGCTCTTC - TRBV5-1 TRBD2 TRBJ2-1
CASSQGLGTGGLDGYTF TGCGCCAGCAGCCAAGGTCTTGGGACAGGTGGACTCGATGGCTACACCTTC - TRBV4-1 TRBD1 TRBJ1-2
CASSTHRDFQIYNEQFF TGTGCCAGCAGCACCCACCGGGACTTCCAAATTTACAATGAGCAGTTCTTC many TRBV3-1/TRBV3-2 - TRBJ2-1
CASSQHTGASDTQYF TGTGCCAGCAGCCAACACACAGGGGCATCAGATACGCAGTATTTT - TRBV11-2 TRBD1 TRBJ2-3
CASSRTTQGIREKLFF TGTGCCAGCAGTCGTACGACTCAGGGGATTCGTGAAAAACTGTTTTTT - TRBV27 - TRBJ1-4
CASSLEGDSDYEQYF TGTGCCAGCAGCTTAGAAGGGGACAGCGATTACGAGCAGTACTTC - TRBV11-1 TRBD1 TRBJ2-7
CASSFAGRGGNQPQHF TGTGCCAGCAGTTTCGCAGGTCGGGGAGGCAATCAGCCCCAGCATTTT - TRBV2 - TRBJ1-5
CASSIMEGPGGELFF TGTGCCAGTAGTATCATGGAGGGGCCTGGCGGGGAGCTGTTTTTT - TRBV19 - TRBJ2-2
CAITTGEKDGYTF TGTGCCATCACTACAGGGGAGAAGGATGGCTACACCTTC - TRBV10-3 TRBD1 TRBJ1-2
CASSRSDRAYNEQFF TGCGCCAGCAGCCGCTCCGACAGGGCCTACAATGAGCAGTTCTTC - TRBV4-1 TRBD1 TRBJ2-1
CASSLRDNSYEQYF TGCGCCAGCAGCCTCCGGGACAACTCCTACGAGCAGTACTTC - TRBV5-1 - TRBJ2-7
CASSDRDSGYLTNEKLFF TGCGCCAGCAGCGACCGGGACTCGGGTTATCTGACTAATGAAAAACTGTTTTTT - TRBV4-1 - TRBJ1-4
CASSLQGYEQYF TGTGCCAGCAGTTTGCAGGGGTACGAGCAGTACTTC - TRBV12-3/TRBV12-4 - TRBJ2-7
CAIRATRDKHNEQFF TGTGCCATCAGGGCTACCCGGGACAAGCACAATGAGCAGTTCTTC - TRBV10-3 - TRBJ2-1
CASSPLVGSTEAFF TGTGCCAGCAGCCCCTTGGTGGGGAGCACTGAAGCTTTCTTT - TRBV11-2 - TRBJ1-1
CASSVGAGDEQFF TGTGCCAGCAGCGTAGGGGCAGGCGATGAGCAGTTCTTC few TRBV9 - TRBJ2-1
CASSVGQGTGSSGNTIYF TGTGCCAGCAGCGTAGGTCAGGGGACAGGGAGCTCTGGAAACACCATATATTTT - TRBV9 TRBD1 TRBJ1-3
CASSLYSAGILPYEQYF TGTGCCAGCAGCTTGTACTCAGCGGGGATACTCCCGTACGAGCAGTACTTC once TRBV7-2 TRBD2 TRBJ2-7
CASSLSWPGGNSGNTIYF TGTGCCAGCAGTTTGTCATGGCCGGGAGGAAACTCTGGAAACACCATATATTTT - TRBV28 - TRBJ1-3
CASSYSNRGGRRGIGQFF TGTGCCAGCAGTTACTCGAACAGGGGCGGGAGGCGAGGAATTGGGCAGTTCTTC - TRBV6-2/TRBV6-3 - TRBJ2-1
CATQRMLTSGVADTQYF TGTGCCACCCAAAGAATGCTAACTAGCGGGGTTGCAGATACGCAGTATTTT - TRBV2 TRBD2 TRBJ2-3
CAWRPGQGFNEQFF TGTGCCTGGAGGCCGGGACAGGGTTTTAATGAGCAGTTCTTC once TRBV30 TRBD1 TRBJ2-1
CASSERLAGGSKGGTQYF TGTGCCAGCAGTGAAAGGCTAGCGGGGGGTTCAAAAGGGGGAACCCAGTACTTC - TRBV2 TRBD2 TRBJ2-5
CASSPLGGDDSNQPQHF TGTGCCAGCAGCCCTCTGGGAGGGGATGATAGCAATCAGCCCCAGCATTTT few TRBV6-2/TRBV6-3 - TRBJ1-5
CASSYSGPRSEAFF TGTGCCAGCAGTTACTCGGGTCCCAGGTCTGAGGCTTTCTTT - TRBV6-2/TRBV6-3 - TRBJ1-1